These 9 T cell receptor beta chains were all obtained from the same sample, sequenced in a study of cytomegalovirus exposure and HLA in healthy donors. The primer mix had 60 Vbeta and 13 Jbeta primers. This table comes from immunoSEQ multiplex PCR, and its TCRdb copy is limited to in-frame clones, with some not included. The sample records 120,000 to 150,000 clones, about 82% being singletons. Sample: PBMCs. These receptors came from a male donor in good health and CMV-seronegative.

This rearrangement joins TRBV6-5 to TRBJ2-2; D remains ambiguous. V gave up 3 bases and J gave up 2 bases, with 7 bases separating them. Germline V gene data show CDR1 as MNHEY and CDR2 as SVGAGI. The CDR3 contains 14 residues. The CDR3 nucleotides are TGTGCCAGCAGTTATTCGGTTAACACCGGGGAGCTGTTTTTT. Translating it yields CASSYSVNTGELFF.

This chain joins TRBV19 and TRBJ1-2, with D tentatively TRBD1 (6 bases). Germline CDR1 is LNHDA and CDR2 is SQIVND (reference sequence). The CDR3 covers 16 residues. Trimming took 4 bases from V and 4 from J, leaving 19 bases between them. The CDR3 coding sequence is TGTGCCAGTAGTACGGTGGGGGCTTTTGCACTCTATGGCTACACCTTC. Its translation is CASSTVGAFALYGYTF.

In this sample, this clone turned up a few times. The chain uses TRBV6-6 and TRBJ2-1; tentatively, D is TRBD2 (6 bases). CDR3 length: 15 residues. Germline values: CDR1 MNHNY, CDR2 SVGAGI (reference sequence). Trimming stripped 6 bases from V and 3 bases from J, with 15 bases between. This chain's CDR3 is CASSLLIGGYNEQFF. The DNA of the CDR3 is TGTGCCAGCAGCCTCCTGATCGGGGGCTACAATGAGCAGTTCTTC.

With respect to this clone: Lacking the conserved final phenylalanine or tryptophan, this CDR3 likely reflects a read error. The chain recombines TRBV4-1 with TRBJ1-2, with TRBD1 as a possible D gene (6 bases). There are 16 residues in the CDR3. Per the germline V gene, CDR1 is MGHRA and CDR2 is YSYEKL. V gave up 0 bases and J gave up 6 bases, with 17 bases separating them. The DNA of the CDR3 is TGCGCCAGCAGCCAAGAAATTCCAGGGGTACTCCATGGCTACACCCTC. It codes for CASSQEIPGVLHGYTL.

This chain links TRBV7-3 with TRBJ1-6; D is perhaps TRBD1 (6 bases). The CDR3 consists of 15 residues. V was pared by 4 bases and J by 10 bases, with 17 bases between. Germline-derived CDR1 and CDR2 are SGHTA and FQGTGA. The DNA of the CDR3 is TGTGCCAGCAGCTCACCGACAGGTGTAGGCTCACCCCTCCACTTT. Its translation is CASSSPTGVGSPLHF.

V gene TRBV5-4 combines with J gene TRBJ2-5; perhaps TRBD1 as D (6 bases). The CDR3 is 15 residues long. Germline V CDR1 and CDR2: SGHNT, YYREEE (reference sequence). Trimming took 0 bases from V and 5 from J, leaving 14 bases between them. CDR3 protein: CASSLGQASIETQYF. CDR3 DNA: TGTGCCAGCAGCTTGGGACAGGCGTCTATCGAGACCCAGTACTTC.

The chain employs TRBV27 and TRBJ1-2; 7 nucleotides align to TRBD1. The germline gives CDR1 MNHEY, CDR2 SMNVEV (reference sequence). The CDR3 is 15 amino acids. V dropped 2 bases and J dropped 8; count of bases not matched to a gene: 11. The CDR3: CASSLGDRLTAGYTF. The CDR3, as DNA: TGTGCCAGCAGTTTAGGGGACAGACTTACTGCGGGCTACACCTTC.

The J gene is TRBJ2-7, the V gene TRBV2; 9 bases fit TRBD1. From germline, CDR1 is SNHLY and CDR2 FYNNEI. The CDR3 totals 14 residues. The V and J ends lost 7 bases and 3 bases, in that order; junction bases with no gene match: 7. The CDR3 bases are TGTGCCAGCATGCGGACAGGGGTGAGCTACGAGCAGTACTTC. Its translation: CASMRTGVSYEQYF.

The genes are TRBV5-7 and TRBJ2-7; 10 nucleotides align to TRBD1. TRBV5-7 is classed as an ORF, of uncertain function. This CDR3 is built from 15 residues. V was clipped by 4 bases and J by 4 bases; unmatched bases: 8. The DNA of the CDR3 is TGTGCCAGCAGCCCCGACAGGGGGCCGAGGTACGAGCAGTACTTC. Translated, it gives CASSPDRGPRYEQYF.